This TCR beta chain was obtained from a study of T cells in localized non-small cell lung cancer. General study findings and limits: Only one tumor region went through sequencing, so heterogeneity may still be there.

Clones were read by immunoSEQ multiplex PCR, and TCRdb kept only the in-frame ones, dropping some. The table has 75,000 to 80,000 clones, 88% seen once. This CDR3 has 13 amino acids. CDR1 and CDR2 (germline): MNHEY, SMNVEV (reference sequence). V shed 3 bases and J shed 8 bases, with 13 bases lying between them. Note on this clone: Its antigen is currently unknown.

This specimen was peripheral blood, taken before any cancer treatment. V gene TRBV27 combines with J gene TRBJ1-2, with a tentative D call TRBD1 (5 bases). The source is a woman aged 40 to 75 with stage I squamous cell lung carcinoma. The CDR3, as DNA: TGTGCCAGCAGTTTTTCCGGCGAGGGGGGCTACACCTTC. Translation: CASSFSGEGGYTF.